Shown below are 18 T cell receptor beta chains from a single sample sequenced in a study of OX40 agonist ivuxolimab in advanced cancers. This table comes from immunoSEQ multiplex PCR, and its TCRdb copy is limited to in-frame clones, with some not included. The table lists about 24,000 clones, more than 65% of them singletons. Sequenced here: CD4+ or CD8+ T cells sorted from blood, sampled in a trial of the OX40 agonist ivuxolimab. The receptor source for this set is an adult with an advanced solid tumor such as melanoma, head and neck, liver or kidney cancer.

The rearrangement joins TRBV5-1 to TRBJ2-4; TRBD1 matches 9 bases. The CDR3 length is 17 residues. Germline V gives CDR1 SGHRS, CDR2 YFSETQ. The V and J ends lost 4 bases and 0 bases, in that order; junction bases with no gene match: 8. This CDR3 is CASSAPGQGLAKNIQYF. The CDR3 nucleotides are TGCGCCAGCAGCGCACCGGGACAGGGACTAGCCAAAAACATTCAGTACTTC.

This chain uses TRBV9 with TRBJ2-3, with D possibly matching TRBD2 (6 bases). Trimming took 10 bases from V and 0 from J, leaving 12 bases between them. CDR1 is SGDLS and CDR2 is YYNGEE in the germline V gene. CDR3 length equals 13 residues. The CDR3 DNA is TGTGCCTCCAATGGGGGGAGCACAGATACGCAGTATTTT. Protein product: CASNGGSTDTQYF.

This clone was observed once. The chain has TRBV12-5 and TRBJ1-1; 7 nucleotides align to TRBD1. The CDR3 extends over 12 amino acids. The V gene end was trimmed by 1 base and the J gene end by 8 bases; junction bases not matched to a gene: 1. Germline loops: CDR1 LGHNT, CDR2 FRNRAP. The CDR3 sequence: CASGLDRGEAFF. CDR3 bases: TGTGCTAGTGGTTTGGACAGGGGAGAAGCTTTCTTT.

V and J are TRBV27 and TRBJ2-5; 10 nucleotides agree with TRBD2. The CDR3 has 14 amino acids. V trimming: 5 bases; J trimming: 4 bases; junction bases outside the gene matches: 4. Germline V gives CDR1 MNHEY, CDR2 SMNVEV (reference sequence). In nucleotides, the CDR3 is TGTGCCAGCAGTCCTTGGACTAGCGGAGAGACCCAGTACTTC. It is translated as CASSPWTSGETQYF.

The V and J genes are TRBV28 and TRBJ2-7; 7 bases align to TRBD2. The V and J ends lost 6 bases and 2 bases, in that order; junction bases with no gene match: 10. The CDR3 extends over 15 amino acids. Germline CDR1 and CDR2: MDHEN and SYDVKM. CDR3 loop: CASSSPRDYPYEQYF. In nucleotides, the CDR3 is TGTGCCAGCAGCTCACCCCGGGACTACCCCTACGAGCAGTACTTC.

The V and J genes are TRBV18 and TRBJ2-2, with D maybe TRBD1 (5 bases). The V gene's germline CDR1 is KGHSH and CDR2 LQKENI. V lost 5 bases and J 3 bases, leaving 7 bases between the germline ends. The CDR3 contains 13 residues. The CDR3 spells CASSDSYTGELFF. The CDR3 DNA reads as TGTGCCAGCTCAGACAGCTACACCGGGGAGCTGTTTTTT.

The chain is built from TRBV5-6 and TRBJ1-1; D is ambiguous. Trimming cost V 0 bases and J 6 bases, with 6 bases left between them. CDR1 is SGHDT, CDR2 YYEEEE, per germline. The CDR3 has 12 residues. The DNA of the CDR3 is TGTGCCAGCAGCTTGGATAAGGCTGAAGCTTTCTTT. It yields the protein CASSLDKAEAFF. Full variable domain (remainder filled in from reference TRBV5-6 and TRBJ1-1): DAGVTQSPTHLIKTRGQQVTLRCSPKSGHDTVSWYQQALGQGPQFIFQYYEEEERQRGNFPDRFSGHQFPNYSSELNVNALLLGDSALYLCASSLDKAEAFFGQGTRLTVV.

The CDR3 reads CASSPELGVFETQYF. Written as DNA, the CDR3 is TGTGCCAGCAGCCCAGAACTGGGGGTGTTCGAGACCCAGTACTTC. V gene TRBV11-2 combines with J gene TRBJ2-5, with D perhaps matching TRBD1 or TRBD2 (5 bases each). The V end was cut by 5 bases, the J end by 5 bases, with 18 bases between. The length of the CDR3 is 15 residues. CDR1 is SGHAT and CDR2 is FQNNGV in the germline V gene.

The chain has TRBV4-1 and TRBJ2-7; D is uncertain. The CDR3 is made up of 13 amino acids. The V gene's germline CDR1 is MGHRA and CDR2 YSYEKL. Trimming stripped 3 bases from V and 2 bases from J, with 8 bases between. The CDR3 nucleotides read TGCGCCAGCAGCCAGACAATCACCTACGAGCAGTACTTC. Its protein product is CASSQTITYEQYF.

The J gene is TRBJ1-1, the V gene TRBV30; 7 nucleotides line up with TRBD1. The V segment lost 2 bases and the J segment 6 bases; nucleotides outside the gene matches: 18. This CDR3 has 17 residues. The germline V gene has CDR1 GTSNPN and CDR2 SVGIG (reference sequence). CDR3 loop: CAWSYPGTAGLGAEAFF. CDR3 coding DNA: TGTGCCTGGAGTTACCCCGGGACAGCTGGCCTAGGCGCTGAAGCTTTCTTT. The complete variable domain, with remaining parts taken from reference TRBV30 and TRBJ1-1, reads SQTIHQWPATLVQPVGSPLSLECTVEGTSNPNLYWYRQAAGRGLQLLFYSVGIGQISSEVPQNLSASRPQDRQFILSSKKLLLSDSGFYLCAWSYPGTAGLGAEAFFGQGTRLTVV.

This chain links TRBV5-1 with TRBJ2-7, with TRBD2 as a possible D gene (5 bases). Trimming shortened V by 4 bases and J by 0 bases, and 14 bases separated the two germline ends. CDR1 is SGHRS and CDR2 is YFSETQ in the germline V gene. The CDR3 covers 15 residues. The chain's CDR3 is CASSLGSSASYEQYF. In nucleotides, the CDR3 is TGCGCCAGCAGCCTGGGGAGTAGCGCCTCCTACGAGCAGTACTTC. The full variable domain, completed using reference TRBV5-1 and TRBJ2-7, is KAGVTQTPRYLIKTRGQQVTLSCSPISGHRSVSWYQQTPGQGLQFLFEYFSETQRNKGNFPGRFSGRQFSNSRSEMNVSTLELGDSALYLCASSLGSSASYEQYFGPGTRLTVT.

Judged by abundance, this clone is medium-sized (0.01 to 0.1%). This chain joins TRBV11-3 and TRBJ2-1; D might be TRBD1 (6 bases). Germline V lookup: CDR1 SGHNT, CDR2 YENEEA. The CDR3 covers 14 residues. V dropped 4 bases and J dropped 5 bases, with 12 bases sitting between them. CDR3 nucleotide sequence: TGTGCCAGCAGCTCGTATGGGGGCCACAATGAGCAGTTCTTC. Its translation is CASSSYGGHNEQFF.

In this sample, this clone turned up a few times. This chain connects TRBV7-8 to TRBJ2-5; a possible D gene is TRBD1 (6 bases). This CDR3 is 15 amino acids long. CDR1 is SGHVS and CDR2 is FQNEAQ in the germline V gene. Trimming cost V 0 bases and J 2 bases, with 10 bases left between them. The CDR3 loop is CASSLAADRQETQYF. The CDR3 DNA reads TGTGCCAGCAGCTTAGCGGCGGACAGACAAGAGACCCAGTACTTC.

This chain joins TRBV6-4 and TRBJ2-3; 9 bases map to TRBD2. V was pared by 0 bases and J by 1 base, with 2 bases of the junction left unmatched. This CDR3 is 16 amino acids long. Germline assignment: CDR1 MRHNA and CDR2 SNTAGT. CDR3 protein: CASSDSASGGTDTQYF. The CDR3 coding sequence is TGTGCCAGCAGTGACTCGGCTAGCGGGGGCACAGATACGCAGTATTTT.

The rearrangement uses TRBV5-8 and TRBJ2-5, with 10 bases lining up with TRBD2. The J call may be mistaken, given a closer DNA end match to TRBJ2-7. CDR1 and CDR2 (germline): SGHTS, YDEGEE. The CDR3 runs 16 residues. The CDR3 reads CASAGVTSGTHYEQYF. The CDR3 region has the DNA TGTGCCAGCGCCGGGGTCACTAGCGGGACCCACTACGAGCAGTACTTC.

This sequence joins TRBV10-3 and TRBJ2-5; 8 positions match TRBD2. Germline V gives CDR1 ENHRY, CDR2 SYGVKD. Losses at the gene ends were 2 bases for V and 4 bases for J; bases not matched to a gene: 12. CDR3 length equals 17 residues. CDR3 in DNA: TGTGCCATCAGTGAGCCTGTCAACGGGAGGGGTCGAGAGACCCAGTACTTC. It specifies CAISEPVNGRGRETQYF.

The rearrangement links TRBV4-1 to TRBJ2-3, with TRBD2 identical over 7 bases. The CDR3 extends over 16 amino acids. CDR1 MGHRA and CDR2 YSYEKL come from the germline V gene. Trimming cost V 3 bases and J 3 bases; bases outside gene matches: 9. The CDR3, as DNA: TGCGCCAGCAGCCAGATACTAGCGATTCTAACAGATACGCAGTATTTT. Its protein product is CASSQILAILTDTQYF.

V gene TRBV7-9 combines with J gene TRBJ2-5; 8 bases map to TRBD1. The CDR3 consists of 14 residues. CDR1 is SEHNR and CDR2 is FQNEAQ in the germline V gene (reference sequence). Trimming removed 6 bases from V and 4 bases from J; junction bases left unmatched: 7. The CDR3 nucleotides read TGTGCCAGCAGGAAAGCAGGGGGCGCAGAGACCCAGTACTTC. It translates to CASRKAGGAETQYF. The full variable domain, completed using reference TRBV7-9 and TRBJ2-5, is DTGVSQNPRHKITKRGQNVTFRCDPISEHNRLYWYRQTLGQGPEFLTYFQNEAQLEKSRLLSDRFSAERPKGSFSTLEIQRTEQGDSAMYLCASRKAGGAETQYFGPGTRLLVL.